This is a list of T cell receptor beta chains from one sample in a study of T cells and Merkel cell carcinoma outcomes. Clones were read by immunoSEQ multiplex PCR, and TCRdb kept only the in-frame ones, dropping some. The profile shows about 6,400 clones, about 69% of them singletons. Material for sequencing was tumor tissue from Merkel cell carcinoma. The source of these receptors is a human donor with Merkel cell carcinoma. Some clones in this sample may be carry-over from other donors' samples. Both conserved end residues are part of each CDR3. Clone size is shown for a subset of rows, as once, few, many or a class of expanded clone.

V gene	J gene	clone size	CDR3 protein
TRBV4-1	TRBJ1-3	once	CASSPLISGNTIYF
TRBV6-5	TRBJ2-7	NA	CATSREASYEQYF
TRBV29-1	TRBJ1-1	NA	CSVDRGKTEAFF
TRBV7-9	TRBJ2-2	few	CASSLTGNTGELFF
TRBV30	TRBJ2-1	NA	CAWSLGTSATYNKQFF
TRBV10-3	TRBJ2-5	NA	CAISESGTEETQYF
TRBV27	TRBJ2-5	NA	CASRRGQTQYF
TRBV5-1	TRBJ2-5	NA	CASSLGGGEETQYF
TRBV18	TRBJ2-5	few	CASSPQGGETQYF
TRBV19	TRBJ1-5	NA	CASSPGGYSNQPQHF
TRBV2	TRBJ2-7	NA	CASTRGSYEQYF
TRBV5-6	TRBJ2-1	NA	CASSSQSGQGINEQFF
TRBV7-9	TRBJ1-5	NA	CASSLAGEDNQPQHF
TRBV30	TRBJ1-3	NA	CAGDLGSGNTIYF
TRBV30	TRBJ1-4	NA	CAWSKSRGVGEKLFF
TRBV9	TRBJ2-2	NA	CASSISREEGLNTGELFF
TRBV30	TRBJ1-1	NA	CAWSASRGNTEAFF
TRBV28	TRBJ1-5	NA	CASSSPPGNQPQHF
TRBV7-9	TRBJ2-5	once	CASSLGLETQYF
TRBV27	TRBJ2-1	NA	CASSLGGGLYNEQFF
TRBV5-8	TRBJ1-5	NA	CASSFRGGSGNQPQHF
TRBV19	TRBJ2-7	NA	CASSSLAGSGPLEQYF
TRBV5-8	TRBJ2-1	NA	CASSLEDSSYNEQFF
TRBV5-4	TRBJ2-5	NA	CASSSVYTGETQYF
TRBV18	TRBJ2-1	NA	CASSPLKAGTGPTPQFF
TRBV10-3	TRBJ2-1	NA	CATAVGGDSYNEQFF
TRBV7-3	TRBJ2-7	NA	CASGPGPTYEQYF
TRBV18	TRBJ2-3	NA	CASSHPEGPTLNTQYF
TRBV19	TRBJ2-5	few	CASSIDTNQETQYF
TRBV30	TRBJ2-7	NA	CAWNRGSYEQYF
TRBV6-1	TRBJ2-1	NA	CASRDGGLEDEQFF
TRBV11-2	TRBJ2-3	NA	CASSSLHQTLSTDTQYF
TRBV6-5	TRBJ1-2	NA	CASRPRDRGGYGYTF